This T cell receptor (beta chain) is drawn from a study of T cell repertoires in cytomegalovirus infection. As for this clonotype: Its antigen is not identified.

Findings and limits, study-wide: Identification of carriers of CMV plus the relevant HLA was achieved through cumulative public TCR beta family frequency.

Germline V gene lookup returns CDR1 MNHEY and CDR2 SMNVEV (reference sequence). CDR3 length: 15 residues. V trimming: 4 bases; J trimming: 10 bases; junction bases outside the gene matches: 6. TCRdb analysed the reads with MiXCR anew, one entry per CDR3 protein. Seen here are about 83,000 distinct CDR3 sequences, about 24% observed once, and the top ten hold roughly 50%. The rearrangement joins TRBV27 to TRBJ1-6; 11 nucleotides agree with TRBD1. Sequenced material: CD8+ T cells from cultured PBMCs, taken from culture after CMV antigen stimulation. The clonotype was recovered from a human donor in good health (CMV status not recorded). Some clones in this sample may be carry-over from other donors' samples. CDR3 sequence: CASSSPGQGGSPLHF. The CDR3 region has the DNA TGTGCCAGCAGTTCGCCGGGACAGGGGGGCTCACCCCTCCACTTT.